The next 7 T cell receptor beta chains were all read from a single sample in a study of blood T cell repertoires in COVID-19. Sequencing used immunoSEQ multiplex PCR; TCRdb keeps in-frame clones, though not all of them. The repertoire includes about 39,000 clones, 85% to 90% of them detected once, and approximately 60% sits in the top ten. Sequenced material: peripheral blood. The origin of the receptors is an older man with acute or convalescent COVID-19.

The rearrangement uses TRBV18 and TRBJ1-1; perhaps TRBD1 as D (6 bases). V lost 3 bases, J lost 5 bases, and 13 bases lay in between. This CDR3 comprises 14 residues. Germline V lookup: CDR1 KGHSH, CDR2 LQKENI. The CDR3 sequence: CASSPPGTQTEAFF. The CDR3, as DNA: TGTGCCAGCTCACCTCCGGGGACACAGACTGAAGCTTTCTTT.

J is TRBJ1-1 and V is TRBV6-6; TRBD1 aligns across 7 bases. Germline-derived CDR1 and CDR2 are MNHNY and SVGAGI (reference sequence). V trimming: 5 bases; J trimming: 5 bases; junction bases outside the gene matches: 8. This CDR3 comprises 14 residues. The CDR3 protein is CASSTQGMETEAFF. CDR3 nucleotides: TGTGCCAGCAGTACACAGGGGATGGAAACTGAAGCTTTCTTT.

Only one count was recorded for this clone. V is TRBV6-6 and J is TRBJ2-7; TRBD1 matches at 9 bases. V trimming: 2 bases; J trimming: 6 bases; junction bases outside the gene matches: 11. CDR3 length: 16 residues. The V gene's germline CDR1 is MNHNY and CDR2 SVGAGI (reference sequence). The CDR3 loop is CASSYLQGAQIGEQYF. As DNA, the CDR3 is TGTGCCAGCAGTTACCTACAGGGGGCGCAAATCGGCGAGCAGTACTTC.

The V and J genes are TRBV5-1 and TRBJ1-2; possible D gene TRBD1, 6 bases. This CDR3 spans 18 amino acids. Trimming took 4 bases from V and 2 from J, leaving 24 bases between them. Germline-derived CDR1 and CDR2 are SGHRS and YFSETQ. CDR3 bases: TGCGCCAGCAGCAAAGGACAGAGCATACGTGAGGGAAACTATGGCTACACCTTC. Encoded protein: CASSKGQSIREGNYGYTF.

This chain links TRBV14 with TRBJ2-5; TRBD1 matches 9 bases. The trim removed 5 bases at V and 5 bases at J, leaving 9 bases unmatched. Germline values: CDR1 SGHDN, CDR2 FVKESK. The CDR3 consists of 15 residues. This CDR3 is CASSFDRGTWETQYF. The CDR3, as DNA: TGTGCCAGCAGCTTCGACAGGGGGACGTGGGAGACCCAGTACTTC.

V and J are TRBV1 and TRBJ1-2. TRBV1 is described as a pseudogene. CDR3 length: 19 residues. The CDR3 bases are TGCACCAGCAGCCAACCCACCTGGGGTCACAGCGGGACTAACTATGGCTACACCTTC. As protein: CTSSQPTWGHSGTNYGYTF.

The chain links TRBV28 to TRBJ2-1; TRBD2 aligns across 10 bases. V trimming: 3 bases; J trimming: 2 bases; junction bases outside the gene matches: 1. The CDR3 contains 15 residues. CDR1 and CDR2 from the germline V gene are MDHEN and SYDVKM. The CDR3 DNA reads as TGTGCCAGCAGTTTCCTAGCGGGAGCCTACAATGAGCAGTTCTTC. Encoded protein: CASSFLAGAYNEQFF.